The source of this T cell receptor (beta chain) is a study of blood T cell repertoires in COVID-19. Study details: The origin of the acute and convalescent COVID-19 samples was the United States, Italy and Spain.

In the original analysis: Amplification of reference gene primers was used by the study to estimate nucleated cell counts. The table came from immunoSEQ multiplex PCR; TCRdb's copy has only in-frame clones and leaves some out. The V and J calls and clone size are taken from that table; D and trimming were inferred from the DNA. The table has about 110,000 clones, 71% seen once. The V end was cut by 2 bases, the J end by 2 bases, with 9 bases between. CDR1 and CDR2 from the germline V gene are SGHRS and YFSETQ. This CDR3 contains 14 residues. Sequences were obtained from peripheral blood. The sequence was obtained from a human donor with acute or convalescent COVID-19. The donor label of this sample is uncertain. The J gene is TRBJ2-3, the V gene TRBV5-1, with a weak D call TRBD2 (6 bases). The CDR3 nucleotides read TGCGCCAGCAGCTTCGGCGGGGTCACAGATACGCAGTATTTT. Protein sequence: CASSFGGVTDTQYF. The whole variable domain, remainder taken from reference TRBV5-1 and TRBJ2-3, is KAGVTQTPRYLIKTRGQQVTLSCSPISGHRSVSWYQQTPGQGLQFLFEYFSETQRNKGNFPGRFSGRQFSNSRSEMNVSTLELGDSALYLCASSFGGVTDTQYFGPGTRLTVL.